This T cell receptor beta chain appears in the sequencing data of a study of T-cell memory formation after mild COVID-19. At the level of the study: For the most part, TCR clusters were specific to one donor.

From the 5' RACE reads, TCRdb called clonotypes with MiXCR, one entry per CDR3 protein. This sample has more than 100,000 distinct CDR3 sequences, with 17% found just once. Study-wide points: CD4+ contracting clones lay mainly in CM and EM, CD8+ ones in EMRA. Second-wave clones reaching peak frequency on day 37 lacked confirmed SARS-CoV-2 specificity. Contracting clones from day 15 to 85 showed balanced CD4/CD8; later expanders favored CD4+.

On this clonotype: Its antigen remains unknown.

The CDR3 sequence is 14 residues long. Looked up from germline, CDR1 is LGHDT and CDR2 is YNNKEL (reference sequence). Trimming removed 0 bases at V and 1 base at J, with 7 bases between. The material sequenced was PBMCs or a T cell subset sorted from them (not recorded which). The clonotype was recovered from a man younger than 35 who had mild COVID-19 (a few samples of this study predate the infection). Cell type and time point are not known. The chain couples TRBV3-1 to TRBJ2-7, with D uncertain. CDR3 sequence: CASSQEPRSYEQYV. The CDR3 DNA reads as TGTGCCAGCAGCCAAGAGCCCCGATCCTACGAGCAGTACGTC.